These 26 T cell receptor beta chains share one sample of origin, sequenced in a study of tumor and adjacent non-tumor tissue in lung cancer. This sample's RNA came from whole unsorted tissue. The library came from three nested PCR rounds adapted from ARM-PCR protocols. Each CDR3 protein is one row after TCRdb ran MiXCR on the multiplex PCR reads. The repertoire holds 100,000 to 150,000 distinct CDR3 sequences, about 66% seen once, with 9.5% to 15% in the top ten. Sequencing input: lung tumor tissue. The receptors derive from a man aged 25 to 40 with non-small cell lung cancer.

This clonotype was counted ten times or more. This chain links TRBV6-5 with TRBJ2-3; no clear D. Germline CDR1 and CDR2: MNHEY and SVGAGI. The CDR3 totals 11 residues. Trimming took 8 bases from V and 2 from J, leaving 5 bases between them. CDR3 sequence: CASEDTDTQYF. CDR3 coding DNA: TGTGCCAGCGAAGACACAGATACGCAGTATTTT.

On this clonotype: A much larger clone lies a single base off, so this may be a read error. This chain connects TRBV4-1 to TRBJ1-2, with D uncertain. The CDR3 is 13 residues long. Germline CDR1 is MGHRA and CDR2 is YSYEKL. CDR3 nucleotides: TGCGCCAGCATCCAAGATCGATGGCTTGGCTACACCTTC. This codes for CASIQDRWLGYTF.

This clonotype showed up many times. This sequence joins TRBV11-2 and TRBJ1-3; D remains ambiguous. CDR3 length: 13 amino acids. Germline CDR1 and CDR2: SGHAT and FQNNGV. V dropped 3 bases and J dropped 3 bases, with 6 bases sitting between them. The CDR3 DNA reads TGTGCCAGCAGCTTCCCCGGTGGAAACACCATATATTTT. Amino acids: CASSFPGGNTIYF.

This clonotype was seen once. Since a much larger clone is just one base distant, this may be a read error. V usage is TRBV4-3 and J usage is TRBJ1-1; D remains unclear. Germline values: CDR1 LGHNA, CDR2 YSLEER. The CDR3 runs to 13 residues. Trimming took off 0 bases at V and 4 bases at J, with 6 bases between the two ends. CDR3 sequence reads: CASSQEDGTEAFF. In nucleotides, the CDR3 is TGCGCCAGCAGCCAAGAAGATGGCACTGAAGCTTTCTTT.

The V and J genes are TRBV4-1 and TRBJ2-1, with 9 bases lining up with TRBD2. V lost 3 bases and J lost 6; bases outside the gene matches: 6. CDR1 is MGHRA and CDR2 is YSYEKL in the germline V gene. This CDR3 is built from 15 residues. The CDR3 DNA follows: TGCGCCAGCAGCCATACTAGCGGGCCCTTCAATGAGCAGTTCTTC. Translation gives CASSHTSGPFNEQFF.

The V gene is TRBV20-1, the J gene TRBJ1-1; 8 bases match TRBD1. Trimming at V came to 3 bases and at J to 14 bases, leaving 14 bases not matched to a gene. CDR3 size: 13 residues. CDR1 and CDR2 (germline): DFQATT, SNEGSKA (reference sequence). The CDR3 is CSARQGASLTAFF. CDR3 DNA: TGCAGTGCTAGGCAGGGGGCGAGTCTCACGGCATTCTTT.

In the case of this clonotype: The junction departs from the called germline gene at one end, perhaps through a read error. The chain joins TRBV11-2 to TRBJ1-1; D is unresolved. This CDR3 spans 13 amino acids. The germline gives CDR1 SGHAT, CDR2 FQNNGV. CDR3 nucleotide sequence: TGTGCCAGCAGCATATCGTGGAACATTGAAGCTTTCTTT. Its translation is CASSISWNIEAFF. Drawing the rest from reference TRBV11-2 and TRBJ1-1, the complete variable domain is EAGVAQSPRYKIIEKRQSVAFWCNPISGHATLYWYQQILGQGPKLLIQFQNNGVVDDSQLPKDRFSAERLKGVDSTLKIQPAKLEDSAVYLCASSISWNIEAFFGQGTRLTVV.

On this clonotype: Here the CDR3 omits its conserved ending phenylalanine or tryptophan, so a read error is the likely source. No DNA is shown, since the ends of the CDR3 on it are uncertain; the CDR3 is the one TCRdb lists. The rearrangement joins TRBV28 to TRBJ1-1; the table gives TRBD1 as D, unverified against the DNA. Per germline, CDR1 MDHEN and CDR2 SYDVKM. The CDR3 has 11 residues if both end residues are counted. The CDR3 loop is CASSLGQSCYS.

As to this clonotype: Germline and junction disagree at one end, which may indicate a read error. The gene calls are TRBV11-2 and TRBJ1-1; D unresolved. The CDR3 is 14 amino acids. The V gene's germline CDR1 is SGHAT and CDR2 FQNNGV. This CDR3 is CTSGLPSMNTEAFF. CDR3 DNA: TGTACCAGCGGCTTACCTTCCATGAACACTGAAGCTTTCTTT.

With respect to this clonotype: One end of the junction is discordant with germline, which a read error may explain. The chain is built from TRBV4-2 and TRBJ2-1, with TRBD1 as a possible D gene (6 bases). This CDR3 is built from 17 residues. Per the germline V gene, CDR1 is LGHNA and CDR2 is YNFKEQ. DNA of the CDR3: TGTGCCAGAAGCCAAGAGATTGCAGGGGCAACCTACAATGAGCAGTTCTTC. Protein sequence: CARSQEIAGATYNEQFF.

Ten or more counts support this clonotype. The chain links TRBV6-5 to TRBJ1-3; TRBD1 matches at 8 bases. This CDR3 has 15 amino acids. J lost 4 bases, V lost 6 bases, and 8 bases had no gene match. Germline CDR1 MNHEY, CDR2 SVGAGI. CDR3 sequence: CASRSDRGWGNTIYF. CDR3 DNA sequence: TGTGCCAGCAGGTCCGACAGGGGCTGGGGAAACACCATATATTTT.

This clonotype was observed a few times. This likely comes from a read error, as the CDR3 has no conserved phenylalanine or tryptophan at its end. The V and J genes are TRBV4-3 and TRBJ2-7; D gene unclear. Germline values: CDR1 LGHNA, CDR2 YSLEER. The germline V and J ends were trimmed by 1 base and 3 bases, with 13 bases remaining between them. CDR3 size: 15 residues. The CDR3 loop is CASSQGSDNLYEQYY. Here the CDR3 DNA reads TGCGCCAGCAGCCAAGGTAGTGACAATCTCTACGAGCAGTACTAC.

In the case of this clonotype: Germline and junction disagree at one end, which may indicate a read error. The chain carries TRBV7-3 and TRBJ2-2; 8 bases fit TRBD2. CDR1 and CDR2 from the germline V gene are SGHTA and FQGTGA. The CDR3 is 16 amino acids. This CDR3 reads CASSSLAGDNTGELFF. The CDR3 DNA reads as TGTGCCAGCAGCTCCCTAGCGGGCGATAACACCGGGGAGCTCTTTTTT.

Turning to this clonotype: A much larger clone differs by one base, so this may be a read error. The gene calls are TRBV6-5 and TRBJ1-2; the match to TRBD1 covers 8 bases. Germline V gene lookup returns CDR1 MNHEY and CDR2 SVGAGI. CDR3 size: 17 residues. The CDR3 loop is CAGSRRTGYSPSYGYTF. CDR3 sequence (DNA): TGTGCCGGCAGCCGACGGACAGGGTACTCCCCAAGTTATGGCTACACCTTC.

The rearrangement uses TRBV20-1 and TRBJ2-1; no reliable D call. V lost 1 base and J lost 9, with 16 bases in between. The CDR3 totals 14 residues. The germline CDR1 and CDR2 sequences are DFQATT and SNEGSKA (reference sequence). This CDR3 is CSARVFASCSEQFF. CDR3 DNA sequence: TGCAGTGCTAGAGTATTCGCGTCCTGCAGTGAGCAGTTCTTC.

This clonotype was observed at least ten times. The chain couples TRBV11-1 to TRBJ2-1; 13 positions agree with TRBD2. Germline CDR1 reads SGHAT; CDR2 reads FQDESV (reference sequence). V lost 4 bases and J lost 3; bases outside the gene matches: 3. There are 16 residues in the CDR3. CDR3 protein: CASSSGLAGHYNEQFF. The CDR3 bases are TGTGCCAGCAGCTCGGGACTAGCGGGACACTACAATGAGCAGTTCTTC.

The CDR3 is CVGSSSVPSYNEQFF. CDR3 nucleotide sequence: TGTGTCGGCAGCTCTAGCGTCCCCTCCTACAATGAGCAGTTCTTC. This chain uses TRBV11-2 with TRBJ2-1; possible D gene TRBD2, 6 bases. Per germline, CDR1 SGHAT and CDR2 FQNNGV. This CDR3 spans 15 amino acids.

Notes on this clonotype: Its ends do not fully match the called genes, so a read error is possible. This chain connects TRBV6-1 to TRBJ2-3, with D uncertain. Germline loops: CDR1 MNHNS, CDR2 SASEGT. The CDR3 spans 13 residues. This CDR3 is CASSEGRTDMQYF. The CDR3 region has the DNA TGTGCCAGCAGTGAAGGACGAACAGATATGCAGTATTTT.

A note on this clonotype: Compared with germline, one end of the junction differs, possibly owing to a read error. V usage is TRBV11-3 and J usage is TRBJ2-5; a possible D gene is TRBD2 (6 bases). Germline CDR1 reads SGHNT; CDR2 reads YENEEA. The length of the CDR3 is 15 residues. For the CDR3, the DNA is TGTGCCGGCAGCTTAGAAGCAGGAGGGCAAGAGTCCCAGTACTTC. Translated: CAGSLEAGGQESQYF.

About this clonotype: The CDR3 ends on some other residue instead of the conserved phenylalanine or tryptophan, so this is likely a read error. This chain uses TRBV6-5 with TRBJ1-1; the D is unclear. The CDR3 is made up of 14 amino acids. Germline CDR1 is MNHEY and CDR2 is SVGAGI. The V and J ends lost 6 bases and 1 base respectively, with 12 bases between them. Here the CDR3 reads CASSYTDTNTEAFV. CDR3 DNA: TGTGCCAGCAGCTACACTGACACGAACACTGAAGCTTTCGTT.

Note on this clonotype: The CDR3 does not close with the conserved phenylalanine or tryptophan, likely indicating a read error. The V gene is TRBV4-1, the J gene TRBJ1-1, with no clear D. Trimming removed 1 base at V and 4 bases at J, with 16 bases between. This CDR3 has 16 residues. Germline-derived CDR1 and CDR2 are MGHRA and YSYEKL. The CDR3 reads CASSQAQSTCGTEAFY. In nucleotides, the CDR3 is TGCGCCAGCAGCCAAGCCCAATCGACGTGTGGCACTGAAGCTTTCTAT.

Details on this clonotype: An end of the junction does not agree with germline; a read error may underlie this. This sequence joins TRBV14 and TRBJ1-1, with D unclear. CDR1 and CDR2 from the germline V gene are SGHDN and FVKESK. The CDR3 length is 11 residues. CDR3 DNA sequence: TGTGCCAGCAGCGCAGGATTTGAAGATTTCTTT. Protein: CASSAGFEDFF.

This clonotype was seen repeatedly, ten times or more. The chain carries TRBV29-1 and TRBJ2-6, with unresolved D. Germline V CDR1 and CDR2: SQVTM, ANQGSEA. Between the trimmed V and J ends, which lost 4 bases and 10 bases, there was a span of 14 bases. The length of the CDR3 is 13 residues. In nucleotides, the CDR3 is TGCAGCGTTGGGGAATCGGGTCCGAACGTCCTGACTTTC. Protein: CSVGESGPNVLTF. The full variable domain, its missing parts supplied by reference TRBV29-1 and TRBJ2-6, is SAVISQKPSRDICQRGTSLTIQCQVDSQVTMMFWYRQQPGQSLTLIATANQGSEATYESGFVIDKFPISRPNLTFSTLTVSNMSPEDSSIYLCSVGESGPNVLTFGAGSRLTVL.

Comments on this clonotype: The junction shows a germline mismatch at one end, possibly a read error. This chain uses TRBV10-3 with TRBJ1-5; D might be TRBD1 (6 bases). The CDR3 runs 14 residues. The germline gives CDR1 ENHRY, CDR2 SYGVKD. CDR3 DNA sequence: TGTGCCATCAGTGAGTTAGGGGGGGATCAGCCCAAGCATTTT. Translation: CAISELGGDQPKHF.

Details on this clonotype: The CDR3 does not end in the conserved phenylalanine or tryptophan, so this is likely a read error. This chain uses TRBV20-1 with TRBJ1-2; perhaps TRBD1 as D (5 bases). V lost 5 bases to trimming and J lost 6 bases, with 22 bases between them. Per germline, CDR1 DFQATT and CDR2 SNEGSKA (reference sequence). The CDR3 extends over 15 amino acids. As DNA, the CDR3 is TGCAGTGCTGCTCCCCCGGGACCCCTTGGGAATGGCTACACCTCC. This codes for CSAAPPGPLGNGYTS.

For this clonotype: The junction departs from germline at one end; a sequencing error may be responsible. V usage is TRBV12-3 or TRBV12-4 and J usage is TRBJ2-1; 8 bases are shared with TRBD1. The CDR3 has 15 residues. CDR3 in DNA: TGTACCAGCAATTCCCCAGGGGGCGGAAACAATGAGCAGTTCTTC. Its protein is CTSNSPGGGNNEQFF.